One and the same sample provided the 13 T cell receptor beta chains below, sequenced in a study of T cell responses to AZD1222 COVID-19 vaccine. Clones were read by immunoSEQ multiplex PCR, and TCRdb kept only the in-frame ones, dropping some. In the table there are 180,000 or so clones, under 95% of which are singletons. The sequences come from peripheral blood, collected 28 days after the second AZD1222 dose. These receptors originate from an adult who received the AZD1222 COVID-19 vaccine.

The chain employs TRBV19 and TRBJ1-1; 11 nucleotides agree with TRBD1. The CDR3 contains 22 residues. The V segment lost 0 bases and the J segment 2 bases; nucleotides outside the gene matches: 20. Germline V lookup: CDR1 LNHDA, CDR2 SQIVND (reference sequence). CDR3 bases: TGTGCCAGTAGTATAGATTTGCGGACAGGGGGCGCAGAGTCGAGAAGAAACACTGAAGCTTTCTTT. Protein product: CASSIDLRTGGAESRRNTEAFF.

The rearrangement links TRBV7-2 to TRBJ2-7; 10 bases map to TRBD1. The J segment lost 6 bases and the V segment lost 8 bases, leaving 10 bases of the junction unmatched. Germline values: CDR1 SGHTA, CDR2 FQGNSA. The CDR3 length is 14 residues. The CDR3 protein is CASSLTGTGAEQYF. For the CDR3, the DNA is TGTGCCAGCTCCCTCACCGGGACAGGGGCCGAGCAGTACTTC.

The chain carries TRBV5-5 and TRBJ1-3; D uncertain. Germline V gives CDR1 SGHKS, CDR2 YYEKEE (reference sequence). The CDR3 extends over 13 amino acids. The V gene lost 0 bases and the J gene lost 9 bases, with 10 bases spanning the gap. In nucleotides, the CDR3 is TGTGCCAGCAGCTTGGAGTTGATCGGCACCATATATTTT. Protein product: CASSLELIGTIYF.

The rearrangement uses TRBV12-3 or TRBV12-4 and TRBJ2-7, with unresolved D. The V end lost 3 bases, the J end lost 3 bases, and 9 bases lay between the germline ends. CDR3 length equals 13 residues. The CDR3 reads CASSFSRVYEQYF. Written as DNA, the CDR3 is TGTGCCAGCAGTTTCTCCAGAGTCTACGAGCAGTACTTC.

This chain joins TRBV6-5 and TRBJ2-1; unclear D gene. This CDR3 region has 11 residues. Germline CDR1 is MNHEY and CDR2 is SVGAGI. Deletions cut 6 bases from V and 6 bases from J, with 6 bases between. The CDR3 bases are TGTGCCAGCAGCCCCTCCAATGAGCAGTTCTTC. Amino acid sequence: CASSPSNEQFF.

This clone was picked up one time. The V gene is TRBV9, the J gene TRBJ2-7, with no clear D. The CDR3 extends over 13 amino acids. V lost 4 bases and J 2 bases, leaving 10 bases between the germline ends. The germline gives CDR1 SGDLS, CDR2 YYNGEE. CDR3 protein: CASSPPSPYEQYF. Here the CDR3 DNA reads TGTGCCAGCAGCCCCCCTTCCCCCTACGAGCAGTACTTC.

The V and J genes are TRBV6-6 and TRBJ2-1; unclear D gene. The germline V gene encodes CDR1 MNHNY and CDR2 SVGAGI (reference sequence). The CDR3 contains 11 residues. Trimming stripped 0 bases from V and 15 bases from J, with 9 bases between. DNA of the CDR3: TGTGCCAGCAGTTACTCGTTCGGTGGGTTCTTC. Amino acid sequence: CASSYSFGGFF.

The chain combines TRBV28 with TRBJ1-1, with D possibly TRBD1 on 5 matching bases. V lost 2 bases to trimming and J lost 2 bases, with 15 bases between them. The CDR3 extends over 16 amino acids. The germline V gene encodes CDR1 MDHEN and CDR2 SYDVKM. CDR3 loop: CASSLDLGGVNTEAFF. CDR3 coding DNA: TGTGCCAGCAGTTTAGACCTCGGGGGAGTCAACACTGAAGCTTTCTTT.

This chain connects TRBV6-2 or TRBV6-3 to TRBJ1-5, with TRBD1 identical over 7 bases. Per germline, CDR1 MNHEY and CDR2 SVGEGT. The CDR3 totals 13 residues. Losses at the gene ends were 5 bases for V and 4 bases for J; bases not matched to a gene: 2. This CDR3 is CASSQQGNQPQHF. The CDR3 DNA is TGTGCCAGCAGTCAACAGGGGAATCAGCCCCAGCATTTT.

DNA for the CDR3: TGTGCCAGCAGCTTGTTTGGCAGAAGGAGCAATCAGCCCCAGCATTTT. Translating gives CASSLFGRRSNQPQHF. The V and J genes are TRBV5-8 and TRBJ1-5; D is unclear. This CDR3 has 16 residues. V was shortened by 1 base and J by 1 base, with 12 bases between the two germline ends. Germline CDR1 is SGHTS and CDR2 is YDEGEE.

The V call is TRBV7-9, the J call TRBJ2-2; no firm D call. V lost 1 base, J lost 6 bases, and 21 bases lay in between. This CDR3 contains 18 residues. Germline lookup yields CDR1 SEHNR and CDR2 FQNEAQ (reference sequence). CDR3 protein: CASSLGAVYSAGAGELFF. The CDR3 bases are TGTGCCAGCAGCTTAGGAGCAGTATATTCGGCTGGGGCCGGGGAGCTGTTTTTT. Using reference TRBV7-9 and TRBJ2-2 for the parts outside the CDR3, the full variable domain is DTGVSQNPRHKITKRGQNVTFRCDPISEHNRLYWYRQTLGQGPEFLTYFQNEAQLEKSRLLSDRFSAERPKGSFSTLEIQRTEQGDSAMYLCASSLGAVYSAGAGELFFGEGSRLTVL.

The chain combines TRBV3-1 (or the pseudogene TRBV3-2) with TRBJ1-2; possible D gene TRBD1, 5 bases. V dropped 3 bases and J dropped 4 bases, with 9 bases sitting between them. The CDR3 is made up of 13 amino acids. Germline-derived CDR1 and CDR2 are LGHDT and YNNKEL (reference sequence). This chain's CDR3 is CASSQAGGYGYTF. In nucleotides, the CDR3 is TGTGCCAGCAGCCAGGCGGGGGGCTATGGCTACACCTTC.

The chain carries TRBV20-1 and TRBJ2-5; no clear D. CDR1 DFQATT and CDR2 SNEGSKA come from the germline V gene (reference sequence). Trimming removed 8 bases at V and 5 bases at J, with 12 bases between. The CDR3 totals 11 residues. CDR3 sequence (DNA): TGCAGTCCCACCCGCGGCGAGACCCAGTACTTC. It specifies CSPTRGETQYF.